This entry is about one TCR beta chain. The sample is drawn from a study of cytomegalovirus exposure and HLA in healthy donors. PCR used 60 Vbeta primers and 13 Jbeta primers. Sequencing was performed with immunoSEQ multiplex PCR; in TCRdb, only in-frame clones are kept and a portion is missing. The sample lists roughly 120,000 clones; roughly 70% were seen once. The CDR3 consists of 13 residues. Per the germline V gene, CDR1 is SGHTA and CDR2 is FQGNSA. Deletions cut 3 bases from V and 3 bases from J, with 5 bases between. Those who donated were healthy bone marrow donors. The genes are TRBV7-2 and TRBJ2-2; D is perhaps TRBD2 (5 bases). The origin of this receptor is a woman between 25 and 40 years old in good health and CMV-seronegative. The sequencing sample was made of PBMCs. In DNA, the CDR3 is TGTGCCAGCAGCTTTAGCGACACCGGGGAGCTGTTTTTT. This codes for CASSFSDTGELFF.